These 13 T cell receptor beta chains came from one sample sequenced in a study of CD8 T cells in Susac syndrome. Reverse transcription of about 0.45 to 1 ug RNA was performed with random hexamers. TCRdb itself ran the immunoSEQ multiplex PCR reads through MiXCR, one entry per CDR3 protein. The sample records some 96,000 distinct CDR3 sequences, roughly 94% being singletons. Sample: CD4+ T cells from PBMCs. The source is a human donor with Susac syndrome.

V and J are TRBV27 and TRBJ1-2, with D perhaps matching TRBD1 (5 bases). This CDR3 is 14 amino acids long. Germline V gene sequence: CDR1 MNHEY, CDR2 SMNVEV (reference sequence). Trimming left V 0 bases short and J 2 bases short, with 7 bases between. CDR3 loop: CASSLSWGNYGYTF. As DNA, the CDR3 is TGTGCCAGCAGTTTATCTTGGGGGAACTATGGCTACACCTTC.

The chain is built from TRBV14 and TRBJ1-1, with TRBD1 as a possible D gene (5 bases). Germline CDR1 SGHDN, CDR2 FVKESK. V dropped 0 bases and J dropped 1 base, with 9 bases sitting between them. The length of the CDR3 is 15 residues. CDR3 in DNA: TGTGCCAGCAGCCAAGATCAGGGTGAGAACACTGAAGCTTTCTTT. Encoded protein: CASSQDQGENTEAFF.

The chain uses TRBV14 and TRBJ2-5, with D possibly being TRBD1 (5 bases). Between the trimmed V and J ends, which lost 6 bases and 4 bases, there was a span of 15 bases. The CDR3 consists of 14 residues. Germline V lookup: CDR1 SGHDN, CDR2 FVKESK. For the CDR3, the DNA is TGTGCCAGCAGTGAGCCGTGGGGCCTAGAGACCCAGTACTTC. The encoded protein is CASSEPWGLETQYF.

V gene TRBV20-1 combines with J gene TRBJ1-6; 7 nucleotides line up with TRBD1. Trimming removed 1 base from V and 6 bases from J; junction bases left unmatched: 6. The CDR3 extends over 15 amino acids. Germline assignment: CDR1 DFQATT and CDR2 SNEGSKA (reference sequence). The CDR3 nucleotides read TGCAGTGCTAGAGGAGGGACAGCTCTTAATTCACCCCTCCACTTT. Its translation is CSARGGTALNSPLHF.

The chain combines TRBV7-2 with TRBJ2-1; a possible D gene is TRBD2 (7 bases). The CDR3 has 14 residues. Per the germline V gene, CDR1 is SGHTA and CDR2 is FQGNSA. Trimming removed 1 base from V and 8 bases from J, with 12 bases in between. The CDR3 DNA reads as TGTGCCAGCAGCTTAGTGGGGGGGCGCGATGAGCAGTTCTTC. Encoded protein: CASSLVGGRDEQFF.

The chain employs TRBV30 and TRBJ1-6, with D perhaps matching TRBD1 (5 bases). CDR1 is GTSNPN, CDR2 SVGIG, per germline (reference sequence). The length of the CDR3 is 15 residues. Trimming pared 7 bases from V and 2 bases from J, leaving 15 bases between. The CDR3 sequence: CALASGGAYNSPLHF. In nucleotides, the CDR3 is TGTGCCTTGGCCTCCGGGGGAGCCTATAATTCACCCCTCCACTTT.

V is TRBV30 and J is TRBJ2-2; weak D call: TRBD1 (5 bases). The CDR3 totals 14 residues. CDR1 is GTSNPN, CDR2 SVGIG, per germline (reference sequence). V was cut by 4 bases and J by 5 bases, with 14 bases left in between. CDR3 region: CAWTALGATGELFF. The CDR3 DNA sequence: TGTGCCTGGACAGCCCTAGGGGCGACCGGGGAGCTGTTTTTT.

V usage is TRBV12-3 or TRBV12-4 and J usage is TRBJ2-2, with D unclear. The CDR3 loop spans 13 amino acids. The V gene lost 4 bases and the J gene lost 8 bases, with 11 bases spanning the gap. CDR3 protein: CASSWAAAGELFF. CDR3 bases: TGTGCCAGCAGTTGGGCGGCGGCGGGGGAGCTGTTTTTT.

The rearrangement uses TRBV5-1 and TRBJ1-6; no clear D. The CDR3 is 15 amino acids. Germline assignment: CDR1 SGHRS and CDR2 YFSETQ. Trimming took off 2 bases at V and 7 bases at J, with 13 bases between the two ends. DNA for the CDR3: TGCGCCAGCAGCTTAGAGGTCCTGGGGAATTCACCCCTCCACTTT. Translating gives CASSLEVLGNSPLHF. The whole variable domain, remainder taken from reference TRBV5-1 and TRBJ1-6, is KAGVTQTPRYLIKTRGQQVTLSCSPISGHRSVSWYQQTPGQGLQFLFEYFSETQRNKGNFPGRFSGRQFSNSRSEMNVSTLELGDSALYLCASSLEVLGNSPLHFGNGTRLTVT.

The V call is TRBV4-3, the J call TRBJ1-2; D gene unclear. This CDR3 is 15 amino acids long. Trimming shortened V by 0 bases and J by 7 bases, and 15 bases separated the two germline ends. CDR1 is LGHNA, CDR2 YSLEER, per germline. The CDR3 region has the DNA TGCGCCAGCAGCCAAGATCCCGCATCCGGCCCTGGCTACACCTTC. It codes for CASSQDPASGPGYTF.

This rearrangement joins TRBV19 to TRBJ2-3; 7 nucleotides agree with TRBD1. Trimming removed 6 bases from V and 6 bases from J; junction bases left unmatched: 9. The CDR3 consists of 14 residues. CDR1 LNHDA and CDR2 SQIVND come from the germline V gene (reference sequence). CDR3 coding DNA: TGTGCCAGTAGGAACGACAGGGTGAGGGATACGCAGTATTTT. It is translated as CASRNDRVRDTQYF.

This chain connects TRBV6-5 to TRBJ2-1, with 9 bases aligning to TRBD2. Trimming at V came to 4 bases and at J to 4 bases, leaving 5 bases not matched to a gene. This CDR3 is built from 15 residues. Germline CDR1 MNHEY, CDR2 SVGAGI. CDR3 sequence (DNA): TGTGCCAGCAGTTCCAGCGGGGGGCCTTACAATGAGCAGTTCTTC. Its translation is CASSSSGGPYNEQFF.

The chain employs TRBV7-3 and TRBJ1-3; a weak D match, TRBD1 (5 bases). CDR1 SGHTA and CDR2 FQGTGA come from the germline V gene. V lost 2 bases and J lost 1, with 12 bases in between. The CDR3 has 16 amino acids. The CDR3 bases are TGTGCCAGCAGCTTAGGCCCGTGGACATCTGGAAACACCATATATTTT. Protein: CASSLGPWTSGNTIYF. The whole variable domain, filled in from reference TRBV7-3 and TRBJ1-3, reads GAGVSQTPSNKVTEKGKYVELRCDPISGHTALYWYRQSLGQGPEFLIYFQGTGAADDSGLPNDRFFAVRPEGSVSTLKIQRTERGDSAVYLCASSLGPWTSGNTIYFGEGSWLTVV.